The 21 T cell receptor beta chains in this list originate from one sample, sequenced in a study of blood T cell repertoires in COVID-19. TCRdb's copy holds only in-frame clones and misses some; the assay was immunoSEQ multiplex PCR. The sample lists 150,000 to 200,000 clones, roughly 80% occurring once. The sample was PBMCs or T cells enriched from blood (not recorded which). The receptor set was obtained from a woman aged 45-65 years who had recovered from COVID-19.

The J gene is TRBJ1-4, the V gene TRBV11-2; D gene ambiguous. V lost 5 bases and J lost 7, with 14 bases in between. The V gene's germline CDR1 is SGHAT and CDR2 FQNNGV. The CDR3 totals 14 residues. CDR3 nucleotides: TGTGCCAGCAGCCACAGTGGTAGCGGTGAAAAACTGTTTTTT. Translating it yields CASSHSGSGEKLFF.

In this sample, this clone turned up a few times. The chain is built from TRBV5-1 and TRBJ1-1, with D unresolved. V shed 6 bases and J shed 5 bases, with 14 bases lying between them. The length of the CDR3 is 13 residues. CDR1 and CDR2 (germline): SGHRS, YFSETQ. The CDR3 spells CASKSASWTEAFF. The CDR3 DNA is TGCGCCAGCAAGAGTGCGAGTTGGACTGAAGCTTTCTTT. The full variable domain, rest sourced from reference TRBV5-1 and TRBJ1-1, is KAGVTQTPRYLIKTRGQQVTLSCSPISGHRSVSWYQQTPGQGLQFLFEYFSETQRNKGNFPGRFSGRQFSNSRSEMNVSTLELGDSALYLCASKSASWTEAFFGQGTRLTVV.

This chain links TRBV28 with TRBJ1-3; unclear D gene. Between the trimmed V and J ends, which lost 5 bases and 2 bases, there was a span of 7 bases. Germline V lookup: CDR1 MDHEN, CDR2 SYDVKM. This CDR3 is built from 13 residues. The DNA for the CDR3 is TGTGCCAGCAGTCTCACAGCTGGAAACACCATATATTTT. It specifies CASSLTAGNTIYF.

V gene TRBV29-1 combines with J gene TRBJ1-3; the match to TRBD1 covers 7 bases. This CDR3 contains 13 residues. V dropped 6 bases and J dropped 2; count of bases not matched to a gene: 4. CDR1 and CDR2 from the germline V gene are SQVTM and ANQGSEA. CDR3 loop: CSVTDRAGNTIYF. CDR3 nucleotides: TGCAGCGTGACCGACAGGGCTGGAAACACCATATATTTT. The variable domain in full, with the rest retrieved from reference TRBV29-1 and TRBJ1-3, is SAVISQKPSRDICQRGTSLTIQCQVDSQVTMMFWYRQQPGQSLTLIATANQGSEATYESGFVIDKFPISRPNLTFSTLTVSNMSPEDSSIYLCSVTDRAGNTIYFGEGSWLTVV.

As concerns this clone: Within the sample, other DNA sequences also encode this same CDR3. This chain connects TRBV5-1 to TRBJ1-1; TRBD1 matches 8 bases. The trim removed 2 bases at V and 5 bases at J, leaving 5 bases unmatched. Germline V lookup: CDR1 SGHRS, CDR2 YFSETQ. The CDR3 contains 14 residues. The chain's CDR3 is CASSFDRGRTEAFF. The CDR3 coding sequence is TGCGCCAGCAGCTTCGACAGGGGAAGGACTGAAGCTTTCTTT.

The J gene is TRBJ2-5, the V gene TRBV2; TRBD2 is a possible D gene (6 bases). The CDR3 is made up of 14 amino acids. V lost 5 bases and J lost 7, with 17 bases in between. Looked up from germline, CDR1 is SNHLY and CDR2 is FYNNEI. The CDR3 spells CASSSGTARGTQYF. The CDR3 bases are TGTGCCAGCAGTTCCGGGACTGCACGGGGGACCCAGTACTTC.

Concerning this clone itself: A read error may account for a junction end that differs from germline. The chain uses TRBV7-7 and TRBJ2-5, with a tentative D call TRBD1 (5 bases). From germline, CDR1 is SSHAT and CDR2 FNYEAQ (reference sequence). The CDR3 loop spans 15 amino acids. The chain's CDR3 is CASSLIGHIQETQYF. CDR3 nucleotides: TGTGCTAGCAGCTTAATAGGACACATCCAAGAGACCCAGTACTTC.

CDR3 region: CASSPGTAGETQYF. The CDR3 DNA follows: TGTGCCAGCAGCCCAGGGACTGCCGGAGAGACCCAGTACTTC. V is TRBV7-2 and J is TRBJ2-5; tentatively, D is TRBD2 (6 bases). The germline CDR1 and CDR2 sequences are SGHTA and FQGNSA. This CDR3 comprises 14 residues. V lost 5 bases to trimming and J lost 4 bases, with 14 bases between them.

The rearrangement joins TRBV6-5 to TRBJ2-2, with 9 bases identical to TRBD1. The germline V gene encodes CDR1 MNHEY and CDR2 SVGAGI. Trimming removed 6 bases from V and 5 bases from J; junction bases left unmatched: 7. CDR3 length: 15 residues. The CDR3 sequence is CASRPQGAGTGELFF. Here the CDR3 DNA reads TGTGCCAGCAGACCACAGGGGGCTGGGACCGGGGAGCTGTTTTTT.

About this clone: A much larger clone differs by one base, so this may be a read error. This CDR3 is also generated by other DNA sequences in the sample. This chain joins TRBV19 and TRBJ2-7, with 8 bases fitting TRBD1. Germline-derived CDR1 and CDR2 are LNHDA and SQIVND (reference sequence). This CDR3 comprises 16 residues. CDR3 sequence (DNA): TGTGCCAGTAGTATAGATGCGACAGGGGAACCCTACGAGCAGTATTTC. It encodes CASSIDATGEPYEQYF.

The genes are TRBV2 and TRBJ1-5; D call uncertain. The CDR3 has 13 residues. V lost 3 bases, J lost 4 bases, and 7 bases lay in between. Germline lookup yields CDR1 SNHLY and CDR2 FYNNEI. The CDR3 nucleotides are TGTGCCAGCAGTGACTTCGAGAATCAGCCCCAGCATTTT. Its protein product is CASSDFENQPQHF.

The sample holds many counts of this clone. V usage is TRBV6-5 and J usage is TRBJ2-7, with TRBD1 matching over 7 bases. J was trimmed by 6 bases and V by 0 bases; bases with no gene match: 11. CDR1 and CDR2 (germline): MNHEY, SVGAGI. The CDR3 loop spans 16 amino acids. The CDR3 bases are TGTGCCAGCAGTTACTCTCTAGTACAGGGGACGGGCGAGCAGTACTTC. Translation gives CASSYSLVQGTGEQYF.

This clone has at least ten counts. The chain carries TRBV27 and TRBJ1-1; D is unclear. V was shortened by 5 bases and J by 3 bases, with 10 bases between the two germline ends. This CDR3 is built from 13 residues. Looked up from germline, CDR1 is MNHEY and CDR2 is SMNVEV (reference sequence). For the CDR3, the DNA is TGTGCCAGCAGTAACCGGGTCCACACTGAAGCTTTCTTT. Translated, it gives CASSNRVHTEAFF.

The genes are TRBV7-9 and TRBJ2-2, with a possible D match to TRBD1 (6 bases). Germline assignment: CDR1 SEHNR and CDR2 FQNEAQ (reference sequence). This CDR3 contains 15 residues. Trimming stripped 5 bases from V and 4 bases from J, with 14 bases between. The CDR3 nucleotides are TGTGCCAGCAGCCTAACAGGGCTCCGCACCGGGGAGCTGTTTTTT. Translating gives CASSLTGLRTGELFF.

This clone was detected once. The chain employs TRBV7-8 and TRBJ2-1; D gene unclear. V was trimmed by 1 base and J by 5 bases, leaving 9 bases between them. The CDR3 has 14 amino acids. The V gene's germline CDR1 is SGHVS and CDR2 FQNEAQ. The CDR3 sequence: CASSLGAENNEQFF. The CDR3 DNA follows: TGTGCCAGCAGCTTAGGAGCCGAAAACAATGAGCAGTTCTTC.

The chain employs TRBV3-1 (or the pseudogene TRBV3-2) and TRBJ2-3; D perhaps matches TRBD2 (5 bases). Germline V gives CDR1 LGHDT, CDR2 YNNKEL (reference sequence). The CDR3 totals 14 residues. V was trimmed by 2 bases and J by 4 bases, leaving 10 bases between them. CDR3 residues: CASSQYWGADTQYF. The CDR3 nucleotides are TGTGCCAGCAGCCAATACTGGGGAGCAGATACGCAGTATTTT.

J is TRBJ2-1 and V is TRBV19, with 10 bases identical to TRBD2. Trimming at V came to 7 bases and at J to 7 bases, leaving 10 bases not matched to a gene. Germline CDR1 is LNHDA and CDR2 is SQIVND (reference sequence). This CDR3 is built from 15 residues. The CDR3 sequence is CASKAALAGFNEQFF. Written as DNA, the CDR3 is TGTGCCAGTAAGGCGGCACTAGCGGGATTTAATGAGCAGTTCTTC. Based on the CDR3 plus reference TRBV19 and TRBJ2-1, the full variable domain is DGGITQSPKYLFRKEGQNVTLSCEQNLNHDAMYWYRQDPGQGLRLIYYSQIVNDFQKGDIAEGYSVSREKKESFPLTVTSAQKNPTAFYLCASKAALAGFNEQFFGPGTRLTVL.

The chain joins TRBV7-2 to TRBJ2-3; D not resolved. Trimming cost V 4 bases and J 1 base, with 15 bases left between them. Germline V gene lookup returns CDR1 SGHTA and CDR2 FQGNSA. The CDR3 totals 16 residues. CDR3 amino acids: CASSSYPAAGTDTQYF. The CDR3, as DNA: TGTGCCAGCAGCTCTTATCCGGCCGCGGGCACAGATACGCAGTATTTT.

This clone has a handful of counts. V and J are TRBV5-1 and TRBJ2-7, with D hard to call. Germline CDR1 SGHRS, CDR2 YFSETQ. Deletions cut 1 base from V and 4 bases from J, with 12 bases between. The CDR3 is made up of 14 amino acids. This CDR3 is CASSLKVQAYEQYF. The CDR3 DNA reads TGCGCCAGCAGCTTGAAGGTGCAGGCGTACGAGCAGTACTTC.

This chain's CDR3 is CASSPTGGRSGYTF. The CDR3 DNA reads TGTGCCAGTAGCCCGACAGGGGGACGTTCTGGCTACACCTTC. The rearrangement uses TRBV19 and TRBJ1-2; 9 bases agree with TRBD1. The CDR3 contains 14 residues. Germline CDR1 and CDR2: LNHDA and SQIVND (reference sequence). With V trimmed by 6 bases and J by 7 bases, 9 bases remained unmatched.

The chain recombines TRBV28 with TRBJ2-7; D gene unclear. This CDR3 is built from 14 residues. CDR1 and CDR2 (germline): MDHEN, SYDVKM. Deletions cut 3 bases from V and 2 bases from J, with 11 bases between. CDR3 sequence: CASSLALGPYEQYF. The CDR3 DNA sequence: TGTGCCAGCAGTTTGGCCCTTGGCCCCTACGAGCAGTACTTC.